Sequencing of this TCR beta chain was carried out in a study of chemoradiotherapy in HPV16-positive cancers. At the level of the study: Functional T-cell assays on a couple of HPV16-positive patients' cells defined candidate HPV-specific clones and common TCR motifs. General study points: In HPV16-positive patients, HPV-responsive T-cell expansion tracked better recurrence-free survival.

The table came from immunoSEQ multiplex PCR; TCRdb's copy has only in-frame clones and leaves some out. The sample includes around 53,000 clones, more than 90% of them seen just once. After removal of 5 bases from V and 7 bases from J, the junction contained 2 bases not matched to a gene. Looked up from germline, CDR1 is SGHTA and CDR2 is FQGNSA. This CDR3 region has 14 residues. Comment on this clone: Its matching antigen is unknown.

Repeated repertoire sampling spanned the course of chemoradiotherapy. This sequence originates from a human donor with HPV-associated anogenital cancer. The specimen was blood, collected from a patient who underwent chemoradiotherapy. J is TRBJ1-6 and V is TRBV7-2; 10 bases map to TRBD1. DNA of the CDR3: TGTGCCAGCAGCATGGACAGGGGGAATTCACCCCTCCACTTT. Protein: CASSMDRGNSPLHF.